One TCR beta chain is described in this entry. This sample was included in a study of shared clonotypes between healthy human individuals. Data came from immunoSEQ multiplex PCR; TCRdb stores just in-frame clones and leaves some out. Of under 1,100,000 clones in the sample, approximately 78% were seen once. The source is a man younger than 35 in good health. Some clones in this sample may be carry-over from other donors' samples. Source material: memory CD4+ T cells from PBMCs. The subset denotes: CD45RA-negative fraction.

The DNA for the CDR3 is TGTGCCAGCAGCTTAAGAGCGGGAGTTAACTACGAGCAGTACTTC. Protein product: CASSLRAGVNYEQYF. The chain uses TRBV7-3 and TRBJ2-7; TRBD2 aligns across 8 bases. The CDR3 has 15 amino acids. Germline V gene sequence: CDR1 SGHTA, CDR2 FQGTGA. Trimming at V came to 1 base and at J to 3 bases, leaving 5 bases not matched to a gene.